Described below is a single T cell receptor beta chain sequence and its context. Its antigen remains unknown. Noted time point: neoterminal ileum biopsy at postoperative endoscopy, about 6 months after surgery. This sample was taken from a study of T cell repertoires in ileal Crohn's disease. Findings and limits, study-wide: Compared with CD4 T cells, sorted CD8 cells carried more expanded clones.

Some clones are missing from TCRdb's copy, which holds only in-frame ones; the method was immunoSEQ multiplex PCR. There are more than 60,000 clones in the sample; about 89% occur only once, and under 2.5% lies in the top ten. CDR3 length: 13 residues. V was shortened by 5 bases and J by 1 base, with 8 bases between the two germline ends. CDR1 and CDR2 (germline): LNHNV, YYDKDF (reference sequence). The sequenced sample consisted of ileal tissue. The chain has TRBV15 and TRBJ1-1; D ambiguous. This receptor was obtained from an adult with Crohn's disease. In DNA form, the CDR3 reads TGTGCCACCAGCTCCCGGGGGAACACTGAAGCTTTCTTT. Encoded protein: CATSSRGNTEAFF.